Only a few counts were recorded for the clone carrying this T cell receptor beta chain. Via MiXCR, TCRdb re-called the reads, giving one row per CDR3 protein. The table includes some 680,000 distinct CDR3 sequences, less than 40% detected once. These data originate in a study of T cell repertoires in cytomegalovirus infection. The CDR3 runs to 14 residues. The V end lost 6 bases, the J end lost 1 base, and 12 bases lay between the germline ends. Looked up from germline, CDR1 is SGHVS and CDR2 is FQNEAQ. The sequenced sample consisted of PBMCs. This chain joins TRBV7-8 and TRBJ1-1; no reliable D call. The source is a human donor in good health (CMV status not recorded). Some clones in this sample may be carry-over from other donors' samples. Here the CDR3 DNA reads TGTGCCAGCAGTCCAAAGACCGAGAACACTGAAGCTTTCTTT. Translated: CASSPKTENTEAFF.